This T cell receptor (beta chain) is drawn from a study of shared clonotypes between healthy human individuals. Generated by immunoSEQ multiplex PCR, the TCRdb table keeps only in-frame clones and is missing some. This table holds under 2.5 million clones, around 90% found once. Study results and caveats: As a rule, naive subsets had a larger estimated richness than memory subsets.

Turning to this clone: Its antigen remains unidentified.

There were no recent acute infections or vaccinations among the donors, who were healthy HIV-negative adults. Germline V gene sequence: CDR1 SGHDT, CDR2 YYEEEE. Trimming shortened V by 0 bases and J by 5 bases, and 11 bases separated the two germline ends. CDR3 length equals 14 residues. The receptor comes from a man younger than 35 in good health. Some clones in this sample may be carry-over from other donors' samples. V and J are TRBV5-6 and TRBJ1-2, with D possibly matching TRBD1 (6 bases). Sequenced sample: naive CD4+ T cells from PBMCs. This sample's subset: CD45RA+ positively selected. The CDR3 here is CASSLERGRYGYTF. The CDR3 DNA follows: TGTGCCAGCAGCTTGGAAAGGGGGAGATATGGCTACACCTTC.